This entry describes one T cell receptor (beta chain). Its antigen remains undetermined. One base away there is no much larger clone; base qualities are not given. The library was obtained by 5' RACE. This sample was sequenced with a NextSeq 500. In the TCR library protocol, unique molecular identifiers were attached to individual cDNA molecules to correct for PCR bias and sequencing error. TCR alpha and beta chains were both sequenced, and the abundances of alpha and beta sequences in each sample were closely correlated with each other. Under the source paper's analysis protocol: V gene, J gene and CDR3 annotation of TCR sequences was performed with Decombinator V4. TCRs were defined as expanded if a significant change between any two time points was detected under a Poisson model with p below 0.0001. TCR abundances were normalised to the total number of TCRs sequenced per sample and expressed as counts per million. TRAV1-2 paired with TRAJ12, TRAJ20 or TRAJ33 defined MAIT TCRs, while TRAV10 paired with TRAJ18 defined iNKT TCRs. A search of VDJdb, accessed on 1 November 2021, was run for TCRs annotated to CMV, EBV and SARS-CoV-2, with TCRs annotated for multiple antigens excluded. Clones were called with MiXCR by TCRdb after fastp trimmed the public reads at Q25, and only in-frame beta chains were retained. Merged by CDR3 protein, the rows form single entries marked with the most common genes and DNA. The V and J calls and clone size are TCRdb's, not the authors'. Counted in this sample were 80,000 to 95,000 distinct CDR3 sequences; approximately 17% of them appeared once. The top ten hold 4.5% to 6.5% of the sample.

The data derive from a study of early T cells in non-severe SARS-CoV-2 infection (dated by TCRdb to about 2021). For the study in its entirety: Because TCR sequencing was done on bulk RNA from unsorted whole blood, the alpha and beta chains could not be paired.

What the work shows at the level of the full study, not this receptor alone: VDJdb matching was skewed toward anti-spike CD8 responses, so virus-specific expansions were likely underestimated and private and CD4 specificities were missed.

Set within a cohort of healthcare workers in London, UK, this nested case-control study involved weekly PCR testing of nasopharyngeal swabs along with blood sampling. Healthcare workers were recruited during the week of the UK lockdown, between 23 and 31 March 2020, and followed weekly for up to about 15 weeks. V and J lose 2 bases and 0 bases, and a span of 13 bases separates them. From its cysteine to its phenylalanine, the CDR3 spans 16 amino acids. Only the CDR3 part of the read is kept: 48 bases, read in frame from the first base. According to the germline V gene, CDR1 reads MNHEY and CDR2 reads SVGEGT.

The V and J segments used are TRBV6-2 or TRBV6-3 and TRBJ1-1, with the D gene call left open. The receptor comes from an adult who was a healthcare worker with PCR-confirmed SARS-CoV-2 infection or an uninfected control (not recorded which). The sequenced sample was whole blood, obtained at baseline. The CDR3 amino acid sequence is: CASSYGRRYLNTEAFF. DNA sequence: TGTGCCAGCAGTTACGGTCGCAGGTATTTGAACACTGAAGCTTTCTTT.